This is a list of T cell receptor beta chains from one sample in a study of blood T cell repertoires in COVID-19. Assay used: immunoSEQ multiplex PCR; TCRdb lists only in-frame clones, some missing. The data contain 160,000 or so clones, around 82% of them singletons. Sequencing input: peripheral blood. All receptors derive from a man aged 55 to 69 with active or convalescent COVID-19. The CDR3 runs from the conserved cysteine through the conserved F or W. Fields, in order: V gene, J gene, clone size, CDR3 length, D gene, CDR3 protein, CDR3 DNA. A D gene is named only where the DNA matches it firmly. Only some rows state a clone size, as once, few, many or a class for expanded clones.

TRBV19,TRBJ1-2,NA,15,TRBD1,CASTTYRDRDYGYTF,TGTGCCAGTACCACCTACCGGGACAGAGACTATGGCTACACCTTC
TRBV11-3,TRBJ2-5,NA,13,NA,CASSFGPQETQYF,TGTGCCAGCAGCTTTGGGCCGCAAGAGACCCAGTACTTC
TRBV28,TRBJ1-1,NA,15,NA,CASSPPDIMNTEAFF,TGTGCCAGCAGTCCCCCGGACATAATGAACACTGAAGCTTTCTTT
TRBV11-2,TRBJ1-4,few,13,NA,CASSFLRFEKPFF,TGTGCCAGCAGCTTCTTGAGATTTGAAAAACCGTTTTTT
TRBV5-4,TRBJ2-6,few,15,NA,CASSLAGGGANVLTF,TGTGCCAGCAGCTTGGCCGGGGGTGGGGCCAACGTCCTGACTTTC
TRBV7-9,TRBJ1-3,NA,13,TRBD1,CASSRGQENTIYF,TGTGCCAGCAGCCGGGGACAGGAAAACACCATATATTTT
TRBV29-1,TRBJ2-7,NA,17,TRBD2,CSAQEKGTSAQTYEQYF,TGCAGCGCCCAGGAGAAGGGGACTAGCGCCCAAACCTACGAGCAGTACTTC
TRBV6-2/TRBV6-3,TRBJ2-3,NA,15,TRBD1,CASSYGTGDTDTQYF,TGTGCCAGCAGTTACGGGACAGGGGACACAGATACGCAGTATTTT
TRBV9,TRBJ2-3,few,16,TRBD2,CASSVEPSGGSDTQYF,TGTGCCAGCAGCGTAGAGCCTAGCGGGGGTTCAGATACGCAGTATTTT
TRBV5-1,TRBJ2-2,NA,13,NA,CASSAGATGELFF,TGCGCCAGCAGCGCCGGAGCCACCGGGGAGCTGTTTTTT
TRBV7-9,TRBJ1-5,NA,14,NA,CASSLVGSHQPQHF,TGTGCCAGCAGCTTAGTGGGCAGTCATCAGCCCCAGCATTTT
TRBV7-9,TRBJ1-2,NA,15,NA,CASSLGGGDFYGYTF,TGTGCCAGCAGCTTAGGGGGAGGGGATTTCTATGGCTACACCTTC
TRBV2,TRBJ1-2,many,16,TRBD1,CASSVRDRGLSGGYTF,TGTGCCAGCAGTGTTCGGGACAGGGGGCTCTCGGGAGGCTACACCTTC
TRBV6-4,TRBJ2-1,few,15,TRBD2,CASSDTSGGANEQFF,TGTGCCAGCAGTGACACTAGCGGGGGGGCCAATGAGCAGTTCTTC
TRBV6-2/TRBV6-3,TRBJ1-6,NA,15,TRBD1,CASSYQQGYNSPLHF,TGTGCCAGCAGTTACCAACAGGGGTATAATTCACCCCTCCACTTT
TRBV3-1/TRBV3-2,TRBJ2-5,NA,14,TRBD1,CASSLPGQKETQYF,TGTGCCAGCAGCCTTCCGGGACAGAAAGAGACCCAGTACTTC
TRBV5-1,TRBJ2-2,NA,16,NA,CASSPSPSGNTGELFF,TGCGCCAGCAGTCCCTCCCCTTCAGGGAACACCGGGGAGCTGTTTTTT
TRBV3-1/TRBV3-2,TRBJ2-7,NA,16,NA,CASSRPNDRYSYEQYF,TGTGCCAGCAGCCGCCCGAACGACAGATACTCCTACGAGCAGTACTTC
TRBV2,TRBJ1-6,NA,14,TRBD1,CASSLDRGNSPLHF,TGTGCCAGCAGCCTGGACAGGGGTAATTCACCCCTCCACTTT
TRBV27,TRBJ1-5,NA,22,NA,CASIPPPPRPSRAEISNQPQHF,TGTGCCAGCATCCCTCCACCCCCGCGCCCGAGCAGGGCAGAAATAAGCAATCAGCCCCAGCATTTT
TRBV6-5,TRBJ2-3,NA,14,TRBD2,CASSRGRAPDTQYF,TGTGCCAGCAGTCGCGGGAGGGCCCCGGATACGCAGTATTTT
TRBV5-1,TRBJ2-3,NA,17,NA,CASSSIPSVRDTDTQYF,TGCGCCAGCAGCTCAATACCTAGCGTTAGGGACACAGATACGCAGTATTTT
TRBV6-5,TRBJ2-3,NA,14,TRBD2,CASRPGLASDTQYF,TGTGCCAGCAGACCGGGACTAGCGTCGGATACGCAGTATTTT
TRBV19,TRBJ1-1,NA,14,TRBD1,CASSRDRVTTEAFF,TGTGCCAGTAGTAGGGACAGGGTAACCACTGAAGCTTTCTTT
TRBV6-6,TRBJ2-1,NA,15,TRBD2,CASSTAGGGGNEQFF,TGTGCCAGCAGTACCGCCGGCGGGGGGGGCAATGAGCAGTTCTTC
TRBV9,TRBJ2-1,NA,16,NA,CASSVLDSISYNEQFF,TGTGCCAGCAGCGTACTGGACTCCATATCCTACAATGAGCAGTTCTTC
TRBV19,TRBJ1-2,NA,13,TRBD1,CASNQGQGLGYTF,TGTGCCAGTAACCAGGGACAGGGTCTTGGCTACACCTTC
TRBV6-1,TRBJ1-2,NA,15,NA,CASSEAVRGWDGYTF,TGTGCCAGCAGTGAAGCAGTTCGCGGTTGGGATGGCTACACCTTC
TRBV18,TRBJ1-1,NA,14,NA,CASSELPGNTEAFF,TGTGCCAGCTCCGAATTACCCGGGAACACTGAAGCTTTCTTT
TRBV27,TRBJ2-7,NA,15,TRBD1,CASSLNGQGIYEQYF,TGTGCCAGCAGTTTAAATGGACAGGGTATCTACGAGCAGTACTTC
TRBV5-1,TRBJ2-3,NA,15,TRBD2,CASSLVLAGTDTQYF,TGCGCCAGCAGCTTGGTGCTAGCGGGCACAGATACGCAGTATTTT
TRBV5-4,TRBJ2-1,NA,13,NA,CASSLPGVNEQFF,TGTGCCAGCAGCTTGCCAGGGGTCAATGAGCAGTTCTTC
TRBV11-2,TRBJ2-3,NA,16,TRBD1,CASSVGQGLWTDTQYF,TGTGCCAGCAGCGTTGGACAGGGCCTTTGGACAGATACGCAGTATTTT
TRBV24-1,TRBJ1-5,NA,14,NA,CATSGAGENQPQHF,TGTGCCACCAGTGGGGCAGGGGAAAATCAGCCCCAGCATTTT
TRBV12-3/TRBV12-4,TRBJ2-2,NA,12,NA,CASSFGPTELFF,TGTGCCAGCAGTTTTGGGCCCACGGAGCTGTTTTTT
TRBV5-5,TRBJ1-6,few,15,TRBD1,CASSLVGGGNSPLHF,TGTGCCAGCAGCTTGGTAGGGGGCGGGAATTCACCCCTCCACTTT
TRBV5-4,TRBJ1-5,NA,15,TRBD1,CASSLDGTENQPQHF,TGTGCCAGCAGCCTGGACGGGACAGAGAATCAGCCCCAGCATTTT
TRBV7-2,TRBJ1-4,few,15,TRBD1,CASSPYGQGNEKLFF,TGTGCCAGCAGTCCTTACGGACAGGGTAATGAAAAACTGTTTTTT
TRBV12-3/TRBV12-4,TRBJ1-2,few,11,NA,CASQREGGYTF,TGTGCCAGCCAGAGGGAGGGTGGCTACACCTTC
TRBV6-1,TRBJ2-1,few,14,TRBD1,CASRPGTGGNEQFF,TGTGCCAGCAGACCCGGGACAGGGGGCAATGAGCAGTTCTTC
TRBV28,TRBJ1-1,NA,13,NA,CASSPRVVTEAFF,TGTGCCAGCAGCCCCAGGGTCGTTACTGAAGCTTTCTTT